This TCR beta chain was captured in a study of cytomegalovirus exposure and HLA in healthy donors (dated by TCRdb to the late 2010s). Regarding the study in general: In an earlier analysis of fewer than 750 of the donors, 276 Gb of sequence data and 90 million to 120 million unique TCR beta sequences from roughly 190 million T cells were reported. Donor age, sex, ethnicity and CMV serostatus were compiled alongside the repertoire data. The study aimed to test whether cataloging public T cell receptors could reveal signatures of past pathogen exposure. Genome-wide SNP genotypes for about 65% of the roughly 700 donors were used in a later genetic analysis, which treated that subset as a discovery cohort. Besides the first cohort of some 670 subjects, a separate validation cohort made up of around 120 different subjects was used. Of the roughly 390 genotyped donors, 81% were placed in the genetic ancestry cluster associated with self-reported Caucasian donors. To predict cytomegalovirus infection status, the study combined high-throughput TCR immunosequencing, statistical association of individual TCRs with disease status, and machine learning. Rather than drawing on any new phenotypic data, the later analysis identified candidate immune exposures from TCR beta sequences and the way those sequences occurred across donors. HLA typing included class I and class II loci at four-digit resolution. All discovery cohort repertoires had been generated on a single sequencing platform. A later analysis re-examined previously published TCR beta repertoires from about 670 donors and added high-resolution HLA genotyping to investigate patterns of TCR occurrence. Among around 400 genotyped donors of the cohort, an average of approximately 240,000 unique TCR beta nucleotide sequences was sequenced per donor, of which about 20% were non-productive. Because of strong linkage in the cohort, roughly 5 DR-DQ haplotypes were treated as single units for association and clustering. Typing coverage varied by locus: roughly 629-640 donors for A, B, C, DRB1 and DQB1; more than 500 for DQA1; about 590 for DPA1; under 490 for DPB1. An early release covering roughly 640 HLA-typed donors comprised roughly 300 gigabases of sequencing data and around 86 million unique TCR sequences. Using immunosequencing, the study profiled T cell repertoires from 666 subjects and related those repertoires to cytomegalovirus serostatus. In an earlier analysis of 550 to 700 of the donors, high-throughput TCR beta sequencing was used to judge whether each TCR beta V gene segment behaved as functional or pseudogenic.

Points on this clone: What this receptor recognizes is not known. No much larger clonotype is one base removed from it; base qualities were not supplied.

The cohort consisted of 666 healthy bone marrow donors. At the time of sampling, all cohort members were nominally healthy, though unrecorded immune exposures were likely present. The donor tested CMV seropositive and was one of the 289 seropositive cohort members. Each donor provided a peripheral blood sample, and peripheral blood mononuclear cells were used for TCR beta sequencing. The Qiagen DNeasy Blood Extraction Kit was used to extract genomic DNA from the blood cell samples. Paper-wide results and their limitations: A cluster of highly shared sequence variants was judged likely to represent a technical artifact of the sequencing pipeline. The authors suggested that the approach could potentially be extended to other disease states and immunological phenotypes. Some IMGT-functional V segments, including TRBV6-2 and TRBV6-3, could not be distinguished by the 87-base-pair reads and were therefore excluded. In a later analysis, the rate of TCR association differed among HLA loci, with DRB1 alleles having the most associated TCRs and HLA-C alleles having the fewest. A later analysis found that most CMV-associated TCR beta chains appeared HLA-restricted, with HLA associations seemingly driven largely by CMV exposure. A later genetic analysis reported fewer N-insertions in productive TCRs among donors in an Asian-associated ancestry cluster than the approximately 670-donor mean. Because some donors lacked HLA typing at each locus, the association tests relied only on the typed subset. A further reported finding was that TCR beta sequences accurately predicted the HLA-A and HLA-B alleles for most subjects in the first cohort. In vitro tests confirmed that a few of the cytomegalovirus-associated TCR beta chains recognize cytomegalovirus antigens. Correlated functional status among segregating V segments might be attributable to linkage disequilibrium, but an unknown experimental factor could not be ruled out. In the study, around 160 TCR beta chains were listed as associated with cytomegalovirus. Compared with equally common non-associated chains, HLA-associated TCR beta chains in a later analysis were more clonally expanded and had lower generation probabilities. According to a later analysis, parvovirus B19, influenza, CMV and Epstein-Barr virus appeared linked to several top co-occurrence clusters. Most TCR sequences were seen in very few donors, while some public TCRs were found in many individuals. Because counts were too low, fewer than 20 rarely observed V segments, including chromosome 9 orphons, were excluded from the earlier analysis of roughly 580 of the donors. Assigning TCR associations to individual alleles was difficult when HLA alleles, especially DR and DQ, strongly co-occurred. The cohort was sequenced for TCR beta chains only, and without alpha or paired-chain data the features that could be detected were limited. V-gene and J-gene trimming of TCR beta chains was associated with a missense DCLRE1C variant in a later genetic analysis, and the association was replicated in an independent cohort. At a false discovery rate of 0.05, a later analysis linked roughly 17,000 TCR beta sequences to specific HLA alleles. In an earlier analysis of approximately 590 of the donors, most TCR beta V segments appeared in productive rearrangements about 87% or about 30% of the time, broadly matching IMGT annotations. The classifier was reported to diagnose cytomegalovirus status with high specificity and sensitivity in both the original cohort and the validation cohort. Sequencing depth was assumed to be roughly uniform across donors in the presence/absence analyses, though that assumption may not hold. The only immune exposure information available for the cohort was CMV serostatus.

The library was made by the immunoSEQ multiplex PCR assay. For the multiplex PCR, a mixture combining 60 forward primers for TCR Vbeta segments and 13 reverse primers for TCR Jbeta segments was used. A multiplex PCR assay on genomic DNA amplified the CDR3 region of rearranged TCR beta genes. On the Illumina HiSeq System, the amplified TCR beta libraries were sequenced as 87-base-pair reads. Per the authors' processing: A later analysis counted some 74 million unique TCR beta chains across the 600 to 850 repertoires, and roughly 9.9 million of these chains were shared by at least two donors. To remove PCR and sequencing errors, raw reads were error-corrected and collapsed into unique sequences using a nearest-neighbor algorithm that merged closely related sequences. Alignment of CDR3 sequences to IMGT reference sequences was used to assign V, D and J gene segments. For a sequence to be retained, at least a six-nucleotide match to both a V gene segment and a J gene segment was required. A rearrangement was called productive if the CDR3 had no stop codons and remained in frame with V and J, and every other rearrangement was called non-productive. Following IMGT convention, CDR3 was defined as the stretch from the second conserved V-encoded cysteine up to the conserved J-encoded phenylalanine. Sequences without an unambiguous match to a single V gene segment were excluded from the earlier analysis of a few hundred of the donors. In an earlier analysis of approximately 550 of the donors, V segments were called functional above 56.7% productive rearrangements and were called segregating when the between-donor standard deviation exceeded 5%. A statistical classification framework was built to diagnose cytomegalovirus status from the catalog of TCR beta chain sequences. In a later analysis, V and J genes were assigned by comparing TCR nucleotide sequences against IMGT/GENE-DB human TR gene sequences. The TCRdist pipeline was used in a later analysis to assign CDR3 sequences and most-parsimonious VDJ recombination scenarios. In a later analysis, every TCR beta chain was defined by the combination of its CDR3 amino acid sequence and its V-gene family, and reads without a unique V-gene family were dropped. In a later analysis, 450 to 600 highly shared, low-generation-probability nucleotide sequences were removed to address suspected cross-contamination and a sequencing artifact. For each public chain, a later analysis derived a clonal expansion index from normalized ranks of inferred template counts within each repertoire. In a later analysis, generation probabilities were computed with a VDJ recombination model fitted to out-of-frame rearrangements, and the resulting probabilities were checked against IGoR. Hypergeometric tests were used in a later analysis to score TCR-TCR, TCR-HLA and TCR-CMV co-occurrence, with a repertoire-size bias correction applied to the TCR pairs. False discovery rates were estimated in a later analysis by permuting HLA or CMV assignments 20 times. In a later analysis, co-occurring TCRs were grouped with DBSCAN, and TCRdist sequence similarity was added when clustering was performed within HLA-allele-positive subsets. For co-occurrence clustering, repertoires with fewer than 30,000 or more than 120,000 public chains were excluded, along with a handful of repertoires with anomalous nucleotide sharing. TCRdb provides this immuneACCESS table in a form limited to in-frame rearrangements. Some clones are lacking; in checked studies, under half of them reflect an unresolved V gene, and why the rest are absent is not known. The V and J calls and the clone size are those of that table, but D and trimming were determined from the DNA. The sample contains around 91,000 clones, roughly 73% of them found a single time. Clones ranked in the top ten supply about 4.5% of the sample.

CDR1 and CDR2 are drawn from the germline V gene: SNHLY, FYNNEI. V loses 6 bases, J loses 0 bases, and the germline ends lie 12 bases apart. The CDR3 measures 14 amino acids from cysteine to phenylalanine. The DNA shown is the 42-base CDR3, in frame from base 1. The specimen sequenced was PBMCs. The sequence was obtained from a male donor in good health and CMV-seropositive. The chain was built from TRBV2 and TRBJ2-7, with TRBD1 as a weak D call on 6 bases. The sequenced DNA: TGTGCCAGCAGGTCCCAGGGGAGCTCCTACGAGCAGTACTTC. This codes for CASRSQGSSYEQYF.